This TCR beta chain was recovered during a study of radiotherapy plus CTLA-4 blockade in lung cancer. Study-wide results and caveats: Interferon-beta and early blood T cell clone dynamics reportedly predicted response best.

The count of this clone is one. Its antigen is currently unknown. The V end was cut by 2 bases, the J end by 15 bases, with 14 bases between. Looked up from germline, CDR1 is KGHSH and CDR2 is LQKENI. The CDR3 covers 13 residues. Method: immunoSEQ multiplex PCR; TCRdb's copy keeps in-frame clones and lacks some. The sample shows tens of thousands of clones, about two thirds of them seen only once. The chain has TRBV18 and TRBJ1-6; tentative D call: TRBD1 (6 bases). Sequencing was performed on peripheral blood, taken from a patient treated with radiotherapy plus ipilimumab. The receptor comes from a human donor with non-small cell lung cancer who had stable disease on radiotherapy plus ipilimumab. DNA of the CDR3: TGTGCCAGCTCACCAGTGACAGGCATATACCTCCACTTT. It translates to CASSPVTGIYLHF.